The 18 T cell receptor beta chains presented below share a single source sample, sequenced in a study of shared clonotypes between healthy human individuals. Sequencing used immunoSEQ multiplex PCR; TCRdb keeps in-frame clones, though not all of them. The data show 90,000 to 120,000 clones, with around 68% seen just once and approximately 25% held by the top ten. Material: memory CD8+ T cells sorted from blood. Indicated subset: CD45RO+ cells pooled with CCR7-negative TemRA cells. The receptors stem from a woman in her 30s in good health.

This chain uses TRBV6-4 with TRBJ2-3; D is possibly TRBD1 or TRBD2 (5 bases each). This CDR3 is 16 amino acids long. Trimming shortened V by 6 bases and J by 1 base, and 17 bases separated the two germline ends. Germline V gives CDR1 MRHNA, CDR2 SNTAGT. The CDR3 sequence is CASSPTVGRGTDTQYF. In DNA form, the CDR3 reads TGTGCCAGCAGCCCCACCGTGGGGCGGGGCACAGATACGCAGTATTTT.

Note on this clone: A read error may explain this, as a much larger clone is one base away. The chain joins TRBV6-4 to TRBJ2-5, with 7 nucleotides matching TRBD1. This CDR3 region has 15 residues. Germline CDR1 reads MRHNA; CDR2 reads SNTAGT. CDR3 residues: CASSAGTGDMEIQYF. As DNA, the CDR3 is TGTGCCAGCAGTGCCGGAACAGGGGATATGGAGATCCAGTACTTC.

This clone was seen once. This chain connects TRBV28 to TRBJ2-2; TRBD2 agrees at 12 bases. With V trimmed by 5 bases and J by 7 bases, 8 bases remained unmatched. The length of the CDR3 is 16 residues. Per the germline V gene, CDR1 is MDHEN and CDR2 is SYDVKM. The chain's CDR3 is CASSARLAGADGELFF. The CDR3 DNA is TGTGCCAGCAGTGCCCGACTAGCGGGAGCCGACGGGGAGCTGTTTTTT.

V usage is TRBV15 and J usage is TRBJ1-2, with D hard to call. Germline CDR1 LNHNV, CDR2 YYDKDF (reference sequence). Trimming left V 3 bases short and J 5 bases short, with 7 bases between. The CDR3 loop spans 12 amino acids. CDR3 sequence: CATSRDLYGYTF. CDR3 bases: TGTGCCACCAGCAGGGACCTTTATGGCTACACCTTC.

CDR3 coding DNA: TGCGCCAGCTCTTTAGCGGGAGACCCCTACGAGCAGTACTTC. Protein: CASSLAGDPYEQYF. J is TRBJ2-7 and V is TRBV10-2, with 9 bases fitting TRBD2. Trimming cost V 8 bases and J 2 bases; bases outside gene matches: 7. The CDR3 contains 14 residues. The germline V gene has CDR1 WSHSY and CDR2 SAAADI.

The gene calls are TRBV11-2 and TRBJ2-5, with 7 bases that match TRBD2. The J call may be faulty, since TRBJ2-7 better matches the DNA end. This CDR3 spans 16 amino acids. The germline V gene has CDR1 SGHAT and CDR2 FQNNGV. The CDR3, as DNA: TGTGCCAGCAGCTTACTTGCGGGAGTAGGGGTGGGCGAGCAGTACTTC. Translating it yields CASSLLAGVGVGEQYF.

This clone turned up a few times. This chain uses TRBV19 with TRBJ1-3; D is uncertain. Trimming took 7 bases from V and 0 from J, leaving 10 bases between them. Germline lookup yields CDR1 LNHDA and CDR2 SQIVND (reference sequence). The CDR3 runs to 14 residues. Here the CDR3 reads CASTGGFSGNTIYF. The CDR3 nucleotides are TGTGCCAGTACGGGAGGATTCTCTGGAAACACCATATATTTT.

J is TRBJ2-7 and V is TRBV6-5; D is possibly TRBD2 (5 bases). The CDR3 is 14 residues long. Trimming took 0 bases from V and 3 from J, leaving 9 bases between them. Germline V gene data show CDR1 as MNHEY and CDR2 as SVGAGI. The CDR3 DNA reads as TGTGCCAGCAGTTACTCCGAAGAGGGCTACGAGCAGTACTTC. Protein: CASSYSEEGYEQYF.

A word on this clone: This may arise from a read error, as a much more abundant clone is one base away. The same CDR3 is also encoded by other DNA sequences in this sample. The chain joins TRBV6-4 to TRBJ1-5; D is unclear. This CDR3 is built from 13 residues. Germline values: CDR1 MRHNA, CDR2 SNTAGT. The CDR3 loop reads CASSGDSNQPQHF. The CDR3 nucleotides are TGTGCCAGCAGCGGGGATAGCAATCAGCCCCAACATTTT.

V and J are TRBV27 and TRBJ2-3; possibly TRBD1 or TRBD2 for D (5 bases each). This CDR3 comprises 15 residues. Germline V gives CDR1 MNHEY, CDR2 SMNVEV (reference sequence). Trimming cost V 3 bases and J 2 bases, with 12 bases left between them. The CDR3 reads CASSLSGRLTDTQYF. The CDR3 DNA reads as TGTGCCAGCAGTTTGTCAGGGAGACTCACAGATACGCAGTATTTT.

The chain employs TRBV10-3 and TRBJ2-2; D ambiguous. The CDR3 is made up of 13 amino acids. V was pared by 6 bases and J by 11 bases, with 16 bases between. Germline V gene sequence: CDR1 ENHRY, CDR2 SYGVKD. The CDR3 sequence: CAIRRSFGRELFF. CDR3 DNA sequence: TGTGCCATCAGACGGAGTTTCGGCAGAGAGCTGTTTTTT.

This chain links TRBV15 with TRBJ2-3; D may be TRBD2 (6 bases). The germline V gene has CDR1 LNHNV and CDR2 YYDKDF (reference sequence). Trimming removed 1 base from V and 0 bases from J, with 8 bases in between. CDR3 length equals 15 residues. The CDR3 sequence: CATSRGLASTDTQYF. CDR3 coding DNA: TGTGCCACCAGCAGAGGGCTAGCGAGCACAGATACGCAGTATTTT.

V usage is TRBV5-6 and J usage is TRBJ2-7; 7 nucleotides line up with TRBD1. CDR1 and CDR2 from the germline V gene are SGHDT and YYEEEE. Trimming at V came to 5 bases and at J to 2 bases, leaving 4 bases not matched to a gene. This CDR3 has 13 residues. CDR3 in amino acids: CASRSTGAYEQYF. CDR3 in DNA: TGTGCCAGCAGGTCCACAGGGGCCTACGAGCAGTACTTC. Complete variable domain (other parts from reference TRBV5-6 and TRBJ2-7): DAGVTQSPTHLIKTRGQQVTLRCSPKSGHDTVSWYQQALGQGPQFIFQYYEEEERQRGNFPDRFSGHQFPNYSSELNVNALLLGDSALYLCASRSTGAYEQYFGPGTRLTVT.

By frequency in the sample, this clone is large. The V call is TRBV6-6, the J call TRBJ1-2; weak D call: TRBD1 (6 bases). The length of the CDR3 is 15 residues. The germline V gene has CDR1 MNHNY and CDR2 SVGAGI (reference sequence). Between the trimmed V and J ends, which lost 4 bases and 6 bases, there was a span of 18 bases. CDR3 sequence: CASSSLGGGADGYTF. In DNA form, the CDR3 reads TGTGCCAGCAGTTCCCTAGGCGGGGGCGCCGATGGCTACACCTTC.

V and J are TRBV28 and TRBJ2-5; D tentatively reads TRBD1 or TRBD2 (5 bases each). Per the germline V gene, CDR1 is MDHEN and CDR2 is SYDVKM. The ends were cut back, 7 bases at V and 4 bases at J, with 31 bases in the middle. The CDR3 is 19 residues long. The CDR3: CASIPFRGWRGRVGETQYF. DNA of the CDR3: TGTGCCAGCATTCCCTTTCGGGGTTGGCGAGGCAGGGTGGGAGAGACCCAGTACTTC.

The rearrangement joins TRBV27 to TRBJ1-1, with a possible D match to TRBD1 (5 bases). This CDR3 is 13 amino acids long. V shed 3 bases and J shed 8 bases, with 13 bases lying between them. Germline values: CDR1 MNHEY, CDR2 SMNVEV (reference sequence). CDR3 bases: TGTGCCAGCAGTTTGGGTTACGGACACGAAGCTTTCTTT. This encodes CASSLGYGHEAFF.

This clone was observed a few times. The rearrangement joins TRBV4-2 to TRBJ2-7, with D possibly TRBD2 on 6 matching bases. Looked up from germline, CDR1 is LGHNA and CDR2 is YNFKEQ. Trimming cost V 0 bases and J 2 bases, with 20 bases left between them. This CDR3 has 18 amino acids. The CDR3 DNA sequence: TGTGCCAGCAGCCAAGACACTTGGGCGGGACCCCGAACCTACGAGCAGTACTTC. Translating gives CASSQDTWAGPRTYEQYF.

The V call is TRBV23-1, the J call TRBJ2-3; 7 bases agree with TRBD2. TRBV23-1 is treated as an ORF (open reading frame) with a function not yet certain. This CDR3 region has 17 residues. V shed 4 bases, J shed 0 bases, and the junction held 10 bases outside the gene matches. The DNA of the CDR3 is TGCGCCAGCAGTCTTGATGGGGGGGGTAGGAGCACAGATACGCAGTATTTT. The encoded protein is CASSLDGGGRSTDTQYF.